The entry that follows covers one T cell receptor (beta chain) sequence. The repertoire was sequenced with immunoSEQ multiplex PCR; TCRdb's copy has only in-frame clones and lacks some. Of 150,000 to 200,000 clones in the sample, more than 85% were seen once. This CDR3 is built from 15 residues. J gave up 4 bases and V 3 bases, and 6 bases lay outside the gene matches. Germline CDR1 is LNHDA and CDR2 is SQIVND (reference sequence). Seattle-derived patients entered the study during active infection and were followed longitudinally. This entry comes from a study of blood T cell repertoires in COVID-19. Study background: The United States, Italy and Spain provided the acute and convalescent COVID-19 samples. T cells, B-cell-depleted T cells, or PBMCs supplied cDNA or gDNA.

The TCR sequence derives from a woman aged 60 to 75 with COVID-19, enrolled during active disease. The specimen was peripheral blood. The chain couples TRBV19 to TRBJ1-5, with 7 nucleotides matching TRBD1. This CDR3 is CASSINRGLNQPQHF. The CDR3 nucleotides are TGTGCCAGTAGTATTAACAGGGGTTTGAATCAGCCCCAGCATTTT.